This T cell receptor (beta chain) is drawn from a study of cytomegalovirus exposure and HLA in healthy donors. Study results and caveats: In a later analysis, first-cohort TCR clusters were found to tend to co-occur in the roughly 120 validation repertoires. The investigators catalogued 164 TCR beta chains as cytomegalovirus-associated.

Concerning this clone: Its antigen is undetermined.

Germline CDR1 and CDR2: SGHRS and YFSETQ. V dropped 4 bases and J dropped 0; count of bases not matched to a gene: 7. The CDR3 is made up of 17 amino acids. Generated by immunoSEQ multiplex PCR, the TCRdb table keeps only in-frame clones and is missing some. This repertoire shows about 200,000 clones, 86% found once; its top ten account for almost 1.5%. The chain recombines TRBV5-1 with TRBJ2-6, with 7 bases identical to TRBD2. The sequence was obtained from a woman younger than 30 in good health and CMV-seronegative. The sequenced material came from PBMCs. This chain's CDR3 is CASSDLAVASGANVLTF. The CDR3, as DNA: TGCGCCAGCAGCGACCTAGCGGTGGCCTCTGGGGCCAACGTCCTGACTTTC. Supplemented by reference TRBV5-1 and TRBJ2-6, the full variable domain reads KAGVTQTPRYLIKTRGQQVTLSCSPISGHRSVSWYQQTPGQGLQFLFEYFSETQRNKGNFPGRFSGRQFSNSRSEMNVSTLELGDSALYLCASSDLAVASGANVLTFGAGSRLTVL.